This TCR beta chain was documented in a study of naive and memory T cell subsets. Study-level points and caveats: In CD4 and CD8 cells, diversity dropped from naive through EMRA. A few larger clonotypes appeared in naive repertoires, especially CD8, possibly memory cells re-expressing CD45RA.

V lost 2 bases, J lost 2 bases, and 0 bases stayed unmatched. CDR3 size: 14 residues. CDR1 and CDR2 from the germline V gene are SGHTA and FQGNSA. CD4+ T cell IFNgamma after overnight CMV lysate exposure gave donor CMV status. After CD4 positive bead selection, the CD4-negative fraction gave CD8 T cells. Two oligonucleotides, mixed equimolar, formed the beta constant-region primer covering TRBC1 and TRBC2. Nested alpha and beta constant-region primers with the SP2 primer drove four PCR rounds on ligated cDNA. The cDNA 3' end received a ligated single-stranded oligonucleotide carrying the SP2 primer and a 12-nucleotide UMI. TCRdb reanalysed the UMI-ligation and nested PCR reads using MiXCR and keeps one entry per CDR3 protein. This table holds about 150,000 distinct CDR3 sequences, roughly 20% found once. Only a few counts were recorded for this clonotype. What it recognizes is unknown.

What was sequenced was naive CD4+ T cells from blood. This sequence was found in a human donor in good health. This sequence joins TRBV7-2 and TRBJ2-5; TRBD2 matches 9 bases. The CDR3 DNA reads as TGTGCCAGCAGCTTAAGCGGGGGGCAAGAGACCCAGTACTTC. It codes for CASSLSGGQETQYF. Drawing the rest from reference TRBV7-2 and TRBJ2-5, the complete variable domain is GAGVSQSPSNKVTEKGKDVELRCDPISGHTALYWYRQSLGQGLEFLIYFQGNSAPDKSGLPSDRFSAERTGGSVSTLTIQRTQQEDSAVYLCASSLSGGQETQYFGPGTRLLVL.